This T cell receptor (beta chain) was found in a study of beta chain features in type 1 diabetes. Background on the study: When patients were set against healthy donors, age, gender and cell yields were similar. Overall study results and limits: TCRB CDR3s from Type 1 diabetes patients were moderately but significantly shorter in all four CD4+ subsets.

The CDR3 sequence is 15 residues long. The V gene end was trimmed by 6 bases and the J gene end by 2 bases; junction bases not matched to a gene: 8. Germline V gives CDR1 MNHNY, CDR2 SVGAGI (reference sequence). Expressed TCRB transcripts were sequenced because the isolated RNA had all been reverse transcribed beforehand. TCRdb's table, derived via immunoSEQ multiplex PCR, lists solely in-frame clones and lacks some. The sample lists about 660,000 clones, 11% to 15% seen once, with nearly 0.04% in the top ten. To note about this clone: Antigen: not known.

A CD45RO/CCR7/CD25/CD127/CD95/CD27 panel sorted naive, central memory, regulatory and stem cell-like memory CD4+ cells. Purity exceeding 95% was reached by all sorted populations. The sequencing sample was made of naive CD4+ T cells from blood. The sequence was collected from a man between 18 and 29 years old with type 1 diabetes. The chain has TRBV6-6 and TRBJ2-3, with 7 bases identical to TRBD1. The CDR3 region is CASRSGTANTDTQYF. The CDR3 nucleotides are TGTGCCAGCAGATCCGGGACAGCGAACACAGATACGCAGTATTTT.